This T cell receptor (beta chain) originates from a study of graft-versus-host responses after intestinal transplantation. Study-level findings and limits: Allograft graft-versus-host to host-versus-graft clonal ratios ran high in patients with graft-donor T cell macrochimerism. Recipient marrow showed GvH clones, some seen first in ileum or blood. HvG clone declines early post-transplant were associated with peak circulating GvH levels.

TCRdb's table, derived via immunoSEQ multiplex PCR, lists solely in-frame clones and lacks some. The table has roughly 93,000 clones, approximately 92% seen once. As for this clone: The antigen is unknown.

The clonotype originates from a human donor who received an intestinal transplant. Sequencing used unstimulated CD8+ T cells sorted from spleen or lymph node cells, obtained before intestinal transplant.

CDR3 DNA: TGTGCCAGCAGTCGTGGACAGGGGGCTTTATACGAGCAGTACTTC. This codes for CASSRGQGALYEQYF. The chain joins TRBV7-9 to TRBJ2-7, with 11 nucleotides matching TRBD1. Germline loops: CDR1 SEHNR, CDR2 FQNEAQ (reference sequence). After removal of 6 bases from V and 4 bases from J, the junction contained 8 bases not matched to a gene. This CDR3 contains 15 residues.